This T cell receptor (beta chain) was profiled in a study of control samples from healthy donors and cancer patients (TCRdb year 2020). The library was prepared using the immunoSEQ multiplex PCR assay. TCRdb limited this immuneACCESS table to in-frame rearrangements with V and J called. A share of clones is missing; checked studies link under half to unresolved V genes, and the rest is unexplained. The sample includes more than 45,000 clones, with approximately 90% observed a single time. Roughly 0.9% of the sample is taken by the ten largest. Worth noting for this clone: There is no known antigen for this receptor. Per-nucleotide qualities are absent, and no much larger clonotype sits a single base away.

Reading the germline V gene gives CDR1 SGHDT and CDR2 YYEEEE. Relative to germline, V is 4 bases shorter and J is 4 bases shorter, with 11 bases between their ends. The CDR3 spans 14 residues, from the cysteine through the phenylalanine. Solely the CDR3 DNA is kept, with 42 bases framed from the first base. Sample: PBMCs. Here the chain combines TRBV5-6 and TRBJ1-4; TRBD1 might be the D gene, on 5 matching bases. The TCR originated in a man aged 25-45 years with colorectal cancer. CDR3 region: CASSPGAINEKLFF. The nucleotides read TGTGCCAGCAGCCCTGGGGCGATTAATGAAAAACTGTTTTTT.